This TCR beta chain was identified during a study of cytotoxic CD8 clonotypes in ibrutinib-treated CLL. On the study more broadly: Response samples came after a median around twelve months of treatment, range 6 to 36. Overall study results and limits: Age-matched healthy donor levels were exceeded by baseline clonality, which tracked circulating CD8+ T-cell counts.

Sequencing used immunoSEQ multiplex PCR; TCRdb keeps in-frame clones, though not all of them. The sample holds about 5,500 clones; under 70% are singletons and the top ten take roughly 40%. This clone showed up just once. What it binds is not known. The V gene end was trimmed by 6 bases and the J gene end by 0 bases; junction bases not matched to a gene: 0. Germline-derived CDR1 and CDR2 are MNHEY and SMNVEV (reference sequence). The CDR3 has 14 residues. This clonotype originated in a human donor with chronic lymphocytic leukemia. The gene calls are TRBV27 and TRBJ2-2, with TRBD2 matching over 8 bases. This sample comprised PBMCs, obtained before ibrutinib treatment. CDR3 loop: CASRGLANTGELFF. The CDR3 region has the DNA TGTGCCAGCAGGGGACTAGCGAACACCGGGGAGCTGTTTTTT.